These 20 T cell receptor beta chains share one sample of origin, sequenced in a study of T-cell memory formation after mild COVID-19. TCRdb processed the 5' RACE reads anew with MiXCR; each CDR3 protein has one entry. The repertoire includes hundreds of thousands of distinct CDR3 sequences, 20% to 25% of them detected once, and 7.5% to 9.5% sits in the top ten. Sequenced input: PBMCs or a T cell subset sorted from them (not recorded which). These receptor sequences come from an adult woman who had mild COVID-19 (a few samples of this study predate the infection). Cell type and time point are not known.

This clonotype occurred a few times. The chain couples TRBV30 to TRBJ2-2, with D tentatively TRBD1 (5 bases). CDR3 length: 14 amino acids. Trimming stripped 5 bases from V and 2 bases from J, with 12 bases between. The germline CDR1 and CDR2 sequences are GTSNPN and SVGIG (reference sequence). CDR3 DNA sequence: TGTGCCTGGGCAGCAGGGATCAACACCGGGGAGCTGTTTTTT. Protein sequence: CAWAAGINTGELFF.

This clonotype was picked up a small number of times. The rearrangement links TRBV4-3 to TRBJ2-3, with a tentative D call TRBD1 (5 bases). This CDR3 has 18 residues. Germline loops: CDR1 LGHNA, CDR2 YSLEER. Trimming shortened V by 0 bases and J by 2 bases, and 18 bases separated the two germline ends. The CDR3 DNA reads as TGCGCCAGCAGCCAAGATGCTATGACCTCTGGGGCCACAGATACGCAGTATTTT. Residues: CASSQDAMTSGATDTQYF.

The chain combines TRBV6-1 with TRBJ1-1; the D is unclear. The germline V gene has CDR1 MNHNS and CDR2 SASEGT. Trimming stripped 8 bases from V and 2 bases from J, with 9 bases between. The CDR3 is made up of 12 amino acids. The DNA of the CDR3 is TGTGCCAGCCTGGTGGAAAACACTGAAGCTTTCTTT. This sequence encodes CASLVENTEAFF.

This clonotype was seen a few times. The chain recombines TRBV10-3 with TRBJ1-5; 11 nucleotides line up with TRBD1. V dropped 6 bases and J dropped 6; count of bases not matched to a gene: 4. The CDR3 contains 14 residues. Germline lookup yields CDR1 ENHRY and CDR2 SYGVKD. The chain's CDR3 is CAISGTGGPQPQHF. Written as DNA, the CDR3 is TGTGCCATCAGCGGGACAGGGGGTCCTCAGCCCCAGCATTTT.

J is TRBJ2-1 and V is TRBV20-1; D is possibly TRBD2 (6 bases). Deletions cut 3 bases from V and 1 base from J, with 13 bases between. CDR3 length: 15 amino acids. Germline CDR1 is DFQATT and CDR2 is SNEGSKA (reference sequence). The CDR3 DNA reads TGCAGTGCTAGGAGGCGGGGAGTATCCTACAATGAGCAGTTCTTC. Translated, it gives CSARRRGVSYNEQFF.

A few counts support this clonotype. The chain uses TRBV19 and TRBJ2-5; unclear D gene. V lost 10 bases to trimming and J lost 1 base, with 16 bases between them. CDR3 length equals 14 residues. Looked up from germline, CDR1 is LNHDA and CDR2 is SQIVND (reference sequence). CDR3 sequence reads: CATRNSAFQETQYF. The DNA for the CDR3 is TGTGCCACTCGCAACAGTGCTTTCCAAGAGACCCAGTACTTC.

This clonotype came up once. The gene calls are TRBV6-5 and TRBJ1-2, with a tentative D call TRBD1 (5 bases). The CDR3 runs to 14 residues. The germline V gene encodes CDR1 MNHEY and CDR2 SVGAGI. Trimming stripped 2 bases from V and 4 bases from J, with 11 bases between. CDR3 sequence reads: CASSYGGPGYGYTF. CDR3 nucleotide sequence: TGTGCCAGCAGTTACGGGGGACCGGGCTATGGCTACACCTTC.

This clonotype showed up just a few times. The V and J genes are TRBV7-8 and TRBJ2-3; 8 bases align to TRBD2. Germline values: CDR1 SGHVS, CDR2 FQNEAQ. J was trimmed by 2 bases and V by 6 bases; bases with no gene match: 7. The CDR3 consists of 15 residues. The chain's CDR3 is CASSPSGGNTDTQYF. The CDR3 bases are TGTGCCAGCAGTCCTTCGGGGGGGAACACAGATACGCAGTATTTT.

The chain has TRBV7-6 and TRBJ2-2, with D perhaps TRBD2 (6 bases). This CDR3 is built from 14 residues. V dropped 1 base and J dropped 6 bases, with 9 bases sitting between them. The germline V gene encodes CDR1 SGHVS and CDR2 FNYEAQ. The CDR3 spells CASSLERVAGELFF. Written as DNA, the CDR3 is TGTGCCAGCAGCTTAGAGCGGGTGGCCGGGGAGCTGTTTTTT.

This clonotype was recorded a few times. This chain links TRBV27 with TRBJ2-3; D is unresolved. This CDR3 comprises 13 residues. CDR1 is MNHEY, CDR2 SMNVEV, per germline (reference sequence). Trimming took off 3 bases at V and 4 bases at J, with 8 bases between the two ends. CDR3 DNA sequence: TGTGCCAGCAGTTTCACATTTTCAGATACGCAGTATTTT. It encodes CASSFTFSDTQYF.

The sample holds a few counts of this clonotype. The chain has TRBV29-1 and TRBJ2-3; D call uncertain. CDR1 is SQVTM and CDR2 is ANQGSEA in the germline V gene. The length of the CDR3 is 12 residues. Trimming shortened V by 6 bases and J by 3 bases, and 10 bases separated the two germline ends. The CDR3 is CSVAMVTDTQYF. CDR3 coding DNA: TGCAGCGTCGCTATGGTGACAGATACGCAGTATTTT.

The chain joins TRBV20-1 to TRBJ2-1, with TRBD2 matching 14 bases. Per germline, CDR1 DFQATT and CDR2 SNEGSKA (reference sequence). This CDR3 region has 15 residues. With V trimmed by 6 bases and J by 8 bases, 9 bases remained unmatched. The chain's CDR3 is CSAIGLAGGRDEQFF. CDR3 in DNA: TGCAGTGCCATAGGACTAGCGGGAGGTAGGGATGAGCAGTTCTTC.

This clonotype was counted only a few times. CDR3 region: CASSYEVTDTQYF. DNA of the CDR3: TGTGCCAGCAGTTACGAGGTCACAGATACGCAGTATTTT. The chain links TRBV6-5 to TRBJ2-3; D uncertain. Trimming stripped 2 bases from V and 2 bases from J, with 5 bases between. The CDR3 length is 13 residues. CDR1 MNHEY and CDR2 SVGAGI come from the germline V gene.

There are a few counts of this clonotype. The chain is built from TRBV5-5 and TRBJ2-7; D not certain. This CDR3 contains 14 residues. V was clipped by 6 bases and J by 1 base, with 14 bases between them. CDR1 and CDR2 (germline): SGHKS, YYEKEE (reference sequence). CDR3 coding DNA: TGTGCCAGCACCCTTGTAGTCCTTTCCTACGAGCAGTACTTC. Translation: CASTLVVLSYEQYF.

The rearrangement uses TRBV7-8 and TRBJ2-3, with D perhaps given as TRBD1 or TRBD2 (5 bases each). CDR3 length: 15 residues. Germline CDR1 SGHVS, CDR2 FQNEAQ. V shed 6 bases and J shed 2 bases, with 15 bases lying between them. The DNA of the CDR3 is TGTGCCAGCAGTTCCCGCTTCGGGGCCACAGATACGCAGTATTTT. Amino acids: CASSSRFGATDTQYF.

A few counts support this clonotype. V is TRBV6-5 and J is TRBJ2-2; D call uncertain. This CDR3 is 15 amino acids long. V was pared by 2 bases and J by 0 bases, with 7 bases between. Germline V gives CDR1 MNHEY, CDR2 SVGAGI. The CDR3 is CASSYIRPNTGELFF. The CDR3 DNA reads TGTGCCAGCAGTTACATCCGACCGAACACCGGGGAGCTGTTTTTT.

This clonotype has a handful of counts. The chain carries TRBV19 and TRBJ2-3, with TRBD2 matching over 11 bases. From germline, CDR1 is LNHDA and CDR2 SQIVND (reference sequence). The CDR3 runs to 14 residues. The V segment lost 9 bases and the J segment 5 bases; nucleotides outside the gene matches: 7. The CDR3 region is CASAGTSGLDTQYF. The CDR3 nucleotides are TGTGCCAGCGCCGGGACTAGCGGACTAGATACGCAGTATTTT.

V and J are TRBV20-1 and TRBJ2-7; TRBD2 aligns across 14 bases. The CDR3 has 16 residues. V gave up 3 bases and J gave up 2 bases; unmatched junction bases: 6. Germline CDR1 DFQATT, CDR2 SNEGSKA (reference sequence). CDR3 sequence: CSASSGLAGVAYEQYF. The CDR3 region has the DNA TGCAGTGCTAGTTCGGGACTAGCGGGAGTAGCCTACGAGCAGTACTTC.

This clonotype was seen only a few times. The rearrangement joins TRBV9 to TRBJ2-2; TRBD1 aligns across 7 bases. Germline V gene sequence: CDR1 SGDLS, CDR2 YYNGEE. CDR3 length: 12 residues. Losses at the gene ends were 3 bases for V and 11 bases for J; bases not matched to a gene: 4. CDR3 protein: CASSETGKELFF. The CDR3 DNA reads TGTGCCAGCAGCGAGACAGGGAAAGAGCTGTTTTTT. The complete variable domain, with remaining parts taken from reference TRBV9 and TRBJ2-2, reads DSGVTQTPKHLITATGQRVTLRCSPRSGDLSVYWYQQSLDQGLQFLIQYYNGEERAKGNILERFSAQQFPDLHSELNLSSLELGDSALYFCASSETGKELFFGEGSRLTVL.

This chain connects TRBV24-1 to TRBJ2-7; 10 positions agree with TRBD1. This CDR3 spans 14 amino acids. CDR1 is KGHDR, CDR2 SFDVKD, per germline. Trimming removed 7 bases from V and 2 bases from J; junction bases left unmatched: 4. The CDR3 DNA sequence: TGTGCCACCAGAAGGGGACAGGGGACCTACGAGCAGTACTTC. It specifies CATRRGQGTYEQYF.